The rows below give T cell receptor beta chains drawn from one sample of a study of beta chain features in type 1 diabetes. Libraries were prepared by immunoSEQ multiplex PCR; TCRdb keeps only in-frame clonotypes and omits some of them. The repertoire holds about 280,000 clones, with about 15% as singletons. Sequencing was performed on naive CD4+ T cells from blood. The source of these receptors is a young man with type 1 diabetes. The CDR3 runs from the conserved cysteine through the conserved F or W. A D gene is named only where the DNA matches it firmly. Clone size is shown for a subset of rows, as once, few, many or a class of expanded clone.

clone_size	v_call	j_call	d_call	cdr3_nt	cdr3_aa
NA	TRBV27	TRBJ1-2	TRBD1	TGTGCCAGCAGTTTGGGACAGGCTAACTATGGCTACACCTTC	CASSLGQANYGYTF
NA	TRBV5-1	TRBJ2-1	TRBD2	TGCGCCAGCAGCTTGGAACTAGCGGGCAACAATGAGCAGTTCTTC	CASSLELAGNNEQFF
NA	TRBV5-5	TRBJ2-5	TRBD1	TGTGCCAGCAGACCGACAGGGACCCAAGAGACCCAGTACTTC	CASRPTGTQETQYF
NA	TRBV10-3	TRBJ1-4	NA	TGTGCCATCAGTGGTCGTGGGGAGAAACTGTTTTTT	CAISGRGEKLFF
NA	TRBV14	TRBJ2-3	TRBD2	TGTGCCAGCAGCAGACTAGCGGGACATAGCACAGATACGCAGTATTTT	CASSRLAGHSTDTQYF
once	TRBV7-8	TRBJ2-3	TRBD2	TGTGCCAGCAGCCCCTTCAGACTAGCCCGCACAGATACGCAGTATTTT	CASSPFRLARTDTQYF
NA	TRBV5-4	TRBJ2-2	NA	TGTGCCAGCAGCTCCATGACCGGGGAGCTGTTTTTT	CASSSMTGELFF
NA	TRBV5-1	TRBJ2-1	NA	TGCGCCAGCAGCTTGGTACCGCGAGACAACAATGAGCAGTTCTTC	CASSLVPRDNNEQFF
few	TRBV29-1	TRBJ1-2	NA	TGCAGCGTTAGTTCGGATGGCTACACCTTC	CSVSSDGYTF
few	TRBV7-2	TRBJ2-7	NA	TGTGCCAGCAGCTTAGGCAGCGGACCGTCCTACGAGCAGTACTTC	CASSLGSGPSYEQYF
few	TRBV18	TRBJ1-5	TRBD1	TGTGCCAGCTCACCAGGACAGGCTAATCAGCCCCAGCATTTT	CASSPGQANQPQHF
NA	TRBV9	TRBJ2-3	TRBD2	TGTGCCAGCAGCAGCGCCTCCAGGACTAGATTAATACCAGATACGCAGTATTTT	CASSSASRTRLIPDTQYF
NA	TRBV6-7	TRBJ2-7	TRBD2	TGTGCCAGCAGTTTGTGGGGGGGATTGAAGGAGCAGTACTTC	CASSLWGGLKEQYF
few	TRBV5-1	TRBJ2-1	TRBD2	TGCGCCAGCAGCTCCTCGACTAGCGGGAGGGCCTATGAGCAGTTCTTC	CASSSSTSGRAYEQFF
NA	TRBV19	TRBJ2-2	NA	TGTGCCAGTAGATCCTTTCCCGGGGAGCTGTTTTTT	CASRSFPGELFF
NA	TRBV5-1	TRBJ1-1	TRBD1	TGCGCCAGTACCCGACAGGGACGAGTTGGGGACACTGAAGCTTTCTTT	CASTRQGRVGDTEAFF
NA	TRBV28	TRBJ2-6	NA	TGTGCCAGCAGCTCTTCTGGGGCCAACGTCCTGACTTTC	CASSSSGANVLTF
NA	TRBV7-9	TRBJ1-1	TRBD1	TGTGCCAGCAGCGCTCGGACAGGGCCGAACACTGAAGCTTTCTTT	CASSARTGPNTEAFF
few	TRBV4-3	TRBJ1-2	NA	TGCGCCAGCAGCCGGGGACATTTTAGCGGCTACACCTTC	CASSRGHFSGYTF
few	TRBV5-1	TRBJ1-2	NA	TGCGCCAGCAGCTTGGCCGTCGGAGTATCGAGGAATGGCTACACCTTC	CASSLAVGVSRNGYTF
few	TRBV30	TRBJ2-7	NA	TGTGCCTGGAGTCAGGGGACCTTCCGCGAGCAGTACTTC	CAWSQGTFREQYF
NA	TRBV5-1	TRBJ2-3	TRBD2	TGCGCCAGCACGATTGGCCTAGCGGGGTTTAGTGGAACAGATACGCAGTATTTT	CASTIGLAGFSGTDTQYF
NA	TRBV2	TRBJ1-1	TRBD1	TGTGCCAGCAGTGTACAGGGGAAAGCTTTCTTT	CASSVQGKAFF
NA	TRBV28	TRBJ2-5	NA	TGTGCCAGCAGTTTAACTAAAGAGATCCAGTACTTC	CASSLTKEIQYF
few	TRBV29-1	TRBJ1-4	TRBD1	TGCAGCGTTATACAGGGGGCATCTAATGAAAAACTGTTTTTT	CSVIQGASNEKLFF
few	TRBV11-2	TRBJ2-5	NA	TGTGCCAGCAGCTTAGATCTGAGACATGGGACCCAGTACTTC	CASSLDLRHGTQYF
NA	TRBV28	TRBJ1-5	NA	TGTGCCAGCAGTTTTTATTCAGGGCCTAGCAATCAGCCCCAGCATTTT	CASSFYSGPSNQPQHF
few	TRBV10-3	TRBJ2-7	NA	TGTGCCATCAGCACGATTTCGGGAACAGGGAGCTCCTACGAGCAGTACTTC	CAISTISGTGSSYEQYF
NA	TRBV28	TRBJ1-2	NA	TGTGCCAGCAGTCCCGATCCGTCTAGCTATGGCTACACCTTC	CASSPDPSSYGYTF
NA	TRBV19	TRBJ1-1	NA	TGTGCCAGTAAAGAGGTGAACACTGAAGCTTTCTTT	CASKEVNTEAFF
few	TRBV6-5	TRBJ1-1	TRBD1	TGTGCCAGCAGTTACCCCAACAGGGGGGAAGCTTTCTTT	CASSYPNRGEAFF
NA	TRBV5-1	TRBJ2-7	NA	TGCGCCAGCCTTCTGAGCCCAGGGACCTACGAGCAGTACTTC	CASLLSPGTYEQYF
NA	TRBV29-1	TRBJ2-7	NA	TGCAGCGTTGCACAGCAATCCTACGAGCAGTACTTC	CSVAQQSYEQYF
few	TRBV4-3	TRBJ2-7	NA	TGCGCCAGCAGCCAAGCCACAGGGTCCTACGAGCAGTACTTC	CASSQATGSYEQYF
NA	TRBV5-1	TRBJ2-5	NA	TGCGCCAGCAGCTTGGTAGAGGGATCAGAGACCCAGTACTTC	CASSLVEGSETQYF
NA	TRBV4-3	TRBJ2-7	NA	TGCGCCAGCAGCCAAGAACAGGGATCCTACGAGCAGTACTTC	CASSQEQGSYEQYF
NA	TRBV29-1	TRBJ2-7	NA	TGCAGCGTTGAAAATGACAGGTCCTACGAGCAGTACTTC	CSVENDRSYEQYF
NA	TRBV11-2	TRBJ2-1	NA	TGTGCCAGCAGACAACTAGAAAATGAGCAGTTCTTC	CASRQLENEQFF
NA	TRBV9	TRBJ2-3	TRBD2	TGTGCCAGCAGCGTGACTAGCGCCCGCACAGATACGCAGTATTTT	CASSVTSARTDTQYF
few	TRBV5-6	TRBJ2-5	TRBD2	TGTGCCAGCAGCTCTAGGACTAGCGGGAGGGTACAAGAGACCCAGTACTTC	CASSSRTSGRVQETQYF
few	TRBV29-1	TRBJ2-1	NA	TGCAGCGTTGAAATCCGACTAGGGAGGAATGAGCAGTTCTTC	CSVEIRLGRNEQFF
NA	TRBV11-1	TRBJ1-1	NA	TGTGCCAGCAGCTTAAATGGCAGGGCCACTGAAGCTTTCTTT	CASSLNGRATEAFF
once	TRBV7-9	TRBJ1-1	TRBD1	TGTGCCAGCAGCACCCGGACAGGGGATATTGGAGCTTTCTTT	CASSTRTGDIGAFF
NA	TRBV28	TRBJ2-5	TRBD2	TGTGCCAGCAGTTTCGGGATACCTAGCGGATCGTACTTC	CASSFGIPSGSYF
NA	TRBV30	TRBJ2-7	TRBD2	TGTGCCTGGGCCGGGACTAGCGGATTCTACGAGCAGTACTTC	CAWAGTSGFYEQYF
NA	TRBV18	TRBJ1-5	TRBD1	TGTGCCAGCTCACCAGACAGGGCCTATCAGCCCCAGCATTTT	CASSPDRAYQPQHF
few	TRBV18	TRBJ1-3	NA	TGTGCCAGCTCACCAGACTTTCCAGGGGCTGGAAACACCATATATTTT	CASSPDFPGAGNTIYF
NA	TRBV28	TRBJ2-7	TRBD2	TGTGCCAGCAGTTTAGGGGGGACTAGAAAACACGAGCAGTACTTC	CASSLGGTRKHEQYF
NA	TRBV7-9	TRBJ1-2	NA	TGTGCCAGCAGCTTAGAAGACAGGAGCTATGGCTACACCTTC	CASSLEDRSYGYTF
NA	TRBV19	TRBJ2-3	TRBD1	TGTGCCAGTAGTATCGGACAGGGAGGTACAGAGTATTTT	CASSIGQGGTEYF
few	TRBV28	TRBJ1-2	NA	TGTGCCAGCAGTTTTCAGGGTTATAGCTACACCTTC	CASSFQGYSYTF
few	TRBV6-6	TRBJ2-5	TRBD2	TGTGCCAGCAGTGCCGGGCTAGCGGAAGAGACCCAGTACTTC	CASSAGLAEETQYF
few	TRBV5-4	TRBJ2-6	TRBD1	TGTGCCAGTGGCAGGGGGCGGGGTGGGGCCAACGTCCTGACTTTC	CASGRGRGGANVLTF
NA	TRBV7-9	TRBJ2-3	NA	TGTGCCAGCAGTCAAACTCGGGACTGGTTTGTCTATACGCAGTATTTT	CASSQTRDWFVYTQYF
few	TRBV7-2	TRBJ2-5	TRBD1	TGTGCCAGCAGCTTATGGGGACAGAAAGAGACCCAGTACTTC	CASSLWGQKETQYF
NA	TRBV6-5	TRBJ2-2	NA	TGTGCCAGCAGTTACTTTGAGCCGGGGACCGGGGAGCTGTTTTTT	CASSYFEPGTGELFF
few	TRBV28	TRBJ2-2	NA	TGTGCCAGCAGTCAGGGTTTCACCGGGGAGCTGTTTTTT	CASSQGFTGELFF
few	TRBV13	TRBJ1-2	TRBD1	TGTGCCAGCAGCTTACAGGGGGCTAACTATGGCTACACCTTC	CASSLQGANYGYTF
few	TRBV28	TRBJ2-7	NA	TGTGCCAGCGGGACTCTCCTCACCTACGAGCAGTACTTC	CASGTLLTYEQYF